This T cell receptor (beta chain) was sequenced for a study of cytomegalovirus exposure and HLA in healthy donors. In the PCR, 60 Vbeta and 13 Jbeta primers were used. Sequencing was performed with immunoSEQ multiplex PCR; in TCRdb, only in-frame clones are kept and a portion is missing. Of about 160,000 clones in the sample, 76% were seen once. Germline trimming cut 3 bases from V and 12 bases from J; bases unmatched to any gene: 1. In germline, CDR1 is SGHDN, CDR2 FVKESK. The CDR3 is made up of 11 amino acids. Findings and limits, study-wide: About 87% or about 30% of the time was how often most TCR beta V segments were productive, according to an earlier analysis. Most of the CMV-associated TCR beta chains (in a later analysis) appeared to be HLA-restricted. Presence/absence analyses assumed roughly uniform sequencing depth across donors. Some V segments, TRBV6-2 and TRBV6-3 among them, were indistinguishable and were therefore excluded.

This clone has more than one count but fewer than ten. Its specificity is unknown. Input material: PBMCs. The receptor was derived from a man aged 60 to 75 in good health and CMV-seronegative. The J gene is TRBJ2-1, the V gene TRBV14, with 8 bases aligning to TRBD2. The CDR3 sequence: CASSHTSGQFF. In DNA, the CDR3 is TGTGCCAGCAGCCATACTAGCGGGCAGTTCTTC.